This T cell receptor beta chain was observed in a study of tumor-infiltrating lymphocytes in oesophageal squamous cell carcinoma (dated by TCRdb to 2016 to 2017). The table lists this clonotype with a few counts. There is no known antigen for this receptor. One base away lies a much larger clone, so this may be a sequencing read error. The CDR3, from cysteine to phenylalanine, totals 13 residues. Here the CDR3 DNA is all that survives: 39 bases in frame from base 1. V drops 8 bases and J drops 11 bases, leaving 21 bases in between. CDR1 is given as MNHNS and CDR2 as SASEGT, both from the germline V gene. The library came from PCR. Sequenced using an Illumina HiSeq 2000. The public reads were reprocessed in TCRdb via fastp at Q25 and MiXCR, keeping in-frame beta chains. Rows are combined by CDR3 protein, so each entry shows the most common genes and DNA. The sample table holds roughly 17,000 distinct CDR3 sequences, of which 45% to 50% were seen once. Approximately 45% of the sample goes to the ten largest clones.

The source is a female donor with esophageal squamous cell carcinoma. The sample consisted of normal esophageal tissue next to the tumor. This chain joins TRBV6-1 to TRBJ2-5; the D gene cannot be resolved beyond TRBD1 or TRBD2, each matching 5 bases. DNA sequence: TGTGCCAGCGGGGGACCCCCATGGGATGAGCAGTACTTC. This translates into CASGGPPWDEQYF.